Listed here is a single T cell receptor (beta chain). Its antigen is unknown. Base qualities are missing; no much larger clone stands one base away. The germline V and J ends show losses of 5 bases and 3 bases respectively, and no gene match explains 9 bases of the junction. CDR1 and CDR2 were assigned from the germline V gene as SGHTA and FQGNSA. The cysteine opens and the phenylalanine closes a CDR3 of 16 amino acids. Only CDR3 DNA is held: 48 bases, read in frame from base 1. The library was made by RT-PCR. The reads were generated on an Illumina HiSeq 2500. TCRdb trimmed public reads at Q25 via fastp, called clones via MiXCR and kept in-frame beta chains. Every CDR3 protein is listed once, alongside the most common genes and DNA of its rows. This sample comprises about 520,000 distinct CDR3 sequences, roughly 23% of them detected only once. Less than 2.5% of the sample lies in the top ten. The source of the sample is a study of response to subunit inactivated influenza vaccine (dated by TCRdb to about 2018). Describing the broader study: Deep quantitative profiling of the T cell receptor repertoire was used in the study to follow responses to a trivalent subunit inactivated influenza vaccine.

Findings and caveats that apply to the study as a whole: The authors suggested that each seasonal influenza vaccination may recruit only a limited number of new T cells.

Material: CD4+ T cells sorted from PBMCs, obtained 4 to 6 days after vaccination. The V gene is TRBV7-2 and the J gene is TRBJ2-3; 9 junctional bases match TRBD2. The sequence came from a man over 45 who received an inactivated influenza vaccine. Donor details come from another sample of the same person, matched by shared clones. CDR3 region: CASSPHSGRGTDTQYF. The sequence in DNA is TGTGCCAGCAGCCCCCATAGCGGGAGAGGGACAGATACGCAGTATTTT.